Listed below are T cell receptor beta chains from one sample, sequenced in a study of shared clonotypes between healthy human individuals. The table came from immunoSEQ multiplex PCR; TCRdb's copy has only in-frame clones and leaves some out. The sample holds approximately 2.3 million clones, more than 80% seen once. Sequenced sample: naive CD4+ T cells from PBMCs. These TCRs come from a man in his late teens or twenties in good health. Some clones in this sample may be carry-over from other donors' samples. The CDR3 runs from the conserved cysteine through the conserved F or W. The D gene is left open where the match is weak. Clone size, where shown, is once, few, many, or a class for clones that have expanded.

d_gene,v_gene,abundance,j_gene,CDR3nt,CDR3aa
TRBD2,TRBV5-1,NA,TRBJ2-2,TGCGCCAGCAGCTTGGCGACTAGCGGGAGGCTTGTGGAGCTGTTTTTT,CASSLATSGRLVELFF
NA,TRBV20-1,NA,TRBJ2-2,TGCAGTGCTAGAGGCACCGGGGAGCTGTTTTTT,CSARGTGELFF
NA,TRBV28,NA,TRBJ1-1,TGTGCCAGCAGTTTTTTGGGTCAGGATTTAAAGAACACTGAAGCTTTCTTT,CASSFLGQDLKNTEAFF
NA,TRBV9,NA,TRBJ1-1,TGTGCCAGCAGCGCACCGGGACACTACACTGAAGCTTTCTTT,CASSAPGHYTEAFF
NA,TRBV28,few,TRBJ1-1,TGTGCCAGCACCGACTGGCGGAACACTGAAGCTTTCTTT,CASTDWRNTEAFF
NA,TRBV5-1,once,TRBJ2-2,TGCGCCAGCAGCTTGGGGTCAGGGGCGGCCGGGGAGCTGTTTTTT,CASSLGSGAAGELFF
NA,TRBV25-1,NA,TRBJ2-7,TGTGCCAGCAGGCCCCGGGGCTCCTACGAGCAGTACTTC,CASRPRGSYEQYF
TRBD1,TRBV30,NA,TRBJ1-1,TGTGCCTGGAGTGGGCAGGGGGGAATAACTGAAGCTTTCTTT,CAWSGQGGITEAFF
TRBD2,TRBV7-9,NA,TRBJ2-3,TGTGCCAGCAGAAAGACTAGCGGGAGAACAGATACGCAGTATTTT,CASRKTSGRTDTQYF
TRBD2,TRBV28,NA,TRBJ2-1,TGTGCCAGCAGTTACCGGACTAGCGGGAGAGAGCAGTTCTTC,CASSYRTSGREQFF